Listed below are T cell receptor beta chains from one sample, sequenced in a study of OX40 agonist ivuxolimab in advanced cancers. Libraries were prepared by immunoSEQ multiplex PCR; TCRdb keeps only in-frame clonotypes and omits some of them. This table holds 65,000 to 85,000 clones, about 87% found once. The sample in question was CD4+ or CD8+ T cells sorted from blood, obtained in a trial of the OX40 agonist ivuxolimab. These receptors all come from an adult with an advanced solid tumor such as melanoma, head and neck, liver or kidney cancer. CDR3s include the opening cysteine and the closing phenylalanine or tryptophan. D genes are given only for firm matches. Only some rows state a clone size, as once, few, many or a class for expanded clones.

clone_size,v_call,j_call,d_call,cdr3_aa,cdr3_nt
-,TRBV11-2,TRBJ2-1,-,CASSLDPRGVSSYNEQFF,TGTGCCAGCAGCTTAGATCCCAGAGGGGTCTCCTCCTACAATGAGCAGTTCTTC
-,TRBV28,TRBJ2-3,TRBD1,CASERGPPDTQYF,TGTGCCAGCGAGAGGGGGCCCCCAGATACGCAGTATTTT
-,TRBV7-9,TRBJ1-5,-,CAIVNSRSGIQPQHF,TGTGCCATCGTAAATTCCAGGTCCGGGATCCAGCCCCAGCATTTT
-,TRBV7-2,TRBJ2-6,-,CASSLWGSGANVLTF,TGTGCCAGCAGCCTTTGGGGGTCTGGGGCCAACGTCCTGACTTTC
-,TRBV7-8,TRBJ2-5,-,CASSPGPRGRGSEETQYF,TGTGCCAGCAGCCCCGGGCCAAGAGGCAGGGGTTCAGAAGAGACCCAGTACTTC
-,TRBV6-4,TRBJ2-2,-,CASSLGAQTGELFF,TGTGCCAGCAGTTTGGGGGCACAGACCGGGGAGCTGTTTTTT
-,TRBV5-1,TRBJ2-3,-,CASSLSATDTQYF,TGCGCCAGCAGCTTAAGTGCCACAGATACGCAGTATTTT
-,TRBV10-3,TRBJ2-1,TRBD2,CAISRSTSGVNNEQFF,TGTGCCATCAGTCGGTCTACTAGCGGGGTTAACAATGAGCAGTTCTTC
few,TRBV5-6,TRBJ1-2,TRBD1,CASSRKDRQNYGYTF,TGTGCCAGCAGCCGGAAGGACAGGCAAAACTATGGCTACACCTTC
-,TRBV7-3,TRBJ1-1,-,CASSLPVNTEAFF,TGTGCCAGCAGCTTACCGGTGAACACTGAAGCTTTCTTT
once,TRBV7-9,TRBJ1-6,-,CASSLAPDSSYNSPLHF,TGTGCCAGCAGCTTAGCTCCAGACAGCTCCTATAATTCACCCCTCCACTTT
once,TRBV11-3,TRBJ2-1,-,CASSSRYNEQFF,TGTGCCAGCAGCTCCAGATACAATGAGCAGTTCTTC
-,TRBV18,TRBJ1-5,-,CASSQVGAGNQPQHF,TGTGCCAGCTCCCAAGTGGGGGCAGGCAATCAGCCCCAGCATTTT
-,TRBV11-2,TRBJ1-2,TRBD1,CASSWDSTSNYGYTF,TGTGCCAGCAGCTGGGACAGCACGTCTAACTATGGCTACACCTTC
-,TRBV10-1,TRBJ1-1,-,CASSDKPGQRNTEAFF,TGCGCCAGCAGTGATAAACCCGGACAGAGGAACACTGAAGCTTTCTTT
-,TRBV5-1,TRBJ1-2,-,CASSPTGHEGYTF,TGCGCCAGCAGCCCCACGGGCCACGAGGGCTACACCTTC
-,TRBV11-2,TRBJ2-3,TRBD2,CASSLVIGGGGVDTQYF,TGTGCCAGCAGCTTAGTGATCGGCGGGGGGGGTGTAGATACGCAGTATTTT
-,TRBV6-5,TRBJ2-3,-,CASSYRWGTDTQYF,TGTGCCAGCAGTTACCGGTGGGGCACAGATACGCAGTATTTT
few,TRBV18,TRBJ2-3,-,CASSPSPGAGDTQYF,TGTGCCAGCTCCCCGTCCCCCGGGGCAGGGGATACGCAGTATTTT
-,TRBV6-1,TRBJ2-3,-,CASSDRVTDTQYF,TGTGCCAGCAGTGATAGGGTCACAGATACGCAGTATTTT
-,TRBV7-3,TRBJ1-1,TRBD1,CASSIDRGGGEAFF,TGTGCCAGCAGCATCGACAGGGGCGGGGGTGAAGCTTTCTTT
-,TRBV18,TRBJ2-5,TRBD1,CASSPPGQGSETQYF,TGTGCCAGCTCACCACCCGGACAGGGCTCGGAGACCCAGTACTTC
-,TRBV19,TRBJ1-2,-,CASRGGIYGYTF,TGTGCCAGTAGAGGAGGGATCTATGGCTACACCTTC
-,TRBV6-1,TRBJ2-7,-,CASSTLGAYEQYF,TGTGCCAGCAGCACCCTTGGGGCCTACGAGCAGTACTTC
-,TRBV7-6,TRBJ2-5,-,CASSSLGHDRPYQETQYF,TGTGCCAGCAGCTCCCTAGGACACGATCGACCGTACCAAGAGACCCAGTACTTC
-,TRBV28,TRBJ2-5,TRBD2,CASSMAPGLAEETQYF,TGTGCCAGCAGTATGGCACCGGGACTAGCGGAAGAGACCCAGTACTTC
-,TRBV6-6,TRBJ1-2,-,CASSPGGSYGYTF,TGTGCCAGCAGCCCGGGGGGATCCTATGGCTACACCTTC
-,TRBV11-2,TRBJ1-5,-,CASSLSGNQPQHF,TGTGCCAGCAGCTTATCCGGTAATCAGCCCCAGCATTTT
-,TRBV10-1,TRBJ1-5,-,CASRGGNQPQHF,TGCGCCAGCAGGGGTGGCAATCAGCCCCAGCATTTT
-,TRBV2,TRBJ2-5,-,CASKRDNQETQYF,TGTGCCAGCAAAAGGGACAACCAAGAGACCCAGTACTTC
-,TRBV6-6,TRBJ1-1,-,CASRTTNTEAFF,TGTGCCAGCAGAACAACTAACACTGAAGCTTTCTTT
-,TRBV10-3,TRBJ1-3,TRBD1,CAIGTGTGNTIYF,TGTGCCATCGGGACAGGGACTGGAAACACCATATATTTT
-,TRBV4-2,TRBJ2-5,-,CASSHQETQYF,TGTGCCAGCAGCCACCAAGAGACCCAGTACTTC
once,TRBV6-6,TRBJ1-5,TRBD1,CASSYVFGTEEQPQHF,TGTGCCAGCAGTTACGTTTTCGGGACAGAGGAACAGCCCCAGCATTTT
-,TRBV28,TRBJ2-5,TRBD2,CASSFSSGGATETQYF,TGTGCCAGCAGTTTTTCTAGCGGGGGGGCCACAGAGACCCAGTACTTC
-,TRBV6-6,TRBJ1-4,-,CASSYRATNEKLFF,TGTGCCAGCAGTTACAGGGCAACTAATGAAAAACTGTTTTTT
-,TRBV5-4,TRBJ2-3,-,CASSSPQGGAQYF,TGTGCCAGCAGTTCCCCTCAAGGAGGAGCGCAGTATTTT
-,TRBV11-2,TRBJ1-1,TRBD1,CASSKGQGGTEAFF,TGTGCCAGCAGCAAAGGACAGGGGGGGACTGAAGCTTTCTTT
once,TRBV10-1,TRBJ2-4,-,CASGDLILAKNIQYF,TGCGCCAGCGGGGACCTTATTTTAGCCAAAAACATTCAGTACTTC
-,TRBV29-1,TRBJ2-7,-,CSVEVRAYEQYF,TGCAGCGTTGAGGTCAGGGCCTACGAGCAGTACTTC
-,TRBV7-9,TRBJ1-2,-,CASSLDQGDYGYTF,TGTGCCAGCAGCTTAGACCAGGGAGACTATGGCTACACCTTC
once,TRBV11-1,TRBJ1-1,-,CASSLELVGTEAFF,TGTGCCAGCAGCTTAGAGTTAGTGGGGACTGAAGCTTTCTTT
-,TRBV7-9,TRBJ2-7,TRBD1,CASSLEKGAINEQYF,TGTGCCAGCAGCTTAGAAAAGGGGGCGATCAACGAGCAGTACTTC
-,TRBV7-2,TRBJ1-6,-,CASSLAHLSSPLHF,TGTGCCAGCAGCTTAGCTCATCTTAGTTCACCCCTCCACTTT
-,TRBV9,TRBJ1-4,-,CASSVMDTGGEKLFF,TGTGCCAGCAGCGTAATGGACACCGGGGGTGAAAAACTGTTTTTT
-,TRBV10-3,TRBJ1-1,-,CAIGRNIDTEAFF,TGTGCCATCGGCCGGAACATAGACACTGAAGCTTTCTTT
-,TRBV5-5,TRBJ2-5,TRBD2,CASSKGLARETQYF,TGTGCCAGCAGCAAGGGACTAGCGAGGGAGACCCAGTACTTC
-,TRBV5-4,TRBJ2-5,TRBD1,CASSPAGTGAQETQYF,TGTGCCAGCAGCCCCGCGGGGACAGGGGCCCAAGAGACCCAGTACTTC
-,TRBV6-5,TRBJ2-5,-,CASSYSKNLGEETQYF,TGTGCCAGCAGTTACTCGAAGAATCTTGGGGAAGAGACCCAGTACTTC
-,TRBV5-1,TRBJ2-3,-,CASSPQGLDTQYF,TGCGCCAGCAGCCCACAGGGTCTGGATACGCAGTATTTT
-,TRBV9,TRBJ2-5,TRBD2,CASSLAGGHETQYF,TGTGCCAGCAGCCTAGCGGGGGGGCACGAGACCCAGTACTTC
-,TRBV4-1,TRBJ1-5,-,CASSQGAGGINQPQHF,TGCGCCAGCAGCCAAGGGGCTGGCGGGATTAATCAGCCCCAGCATTTT
-,TRBV7-2,TRBJ1-3,TRBD1,CASSRPRQGAQTGNTIYF,TGTGCCAGCAGCAGACCAAGACAGGGGGCGCAGACTGGAAACACCATATATTTT